This TCR beta chain was recovered during a study of T cells in women clearing cervical HPV infection. About the study: Case blood was drawn a median about 150 days after lesion detection.

Generated by immunoSEQ multiplex PCR, the TCRdb table keeps only in-frame clones and is missing some. The sample yields around 39,000 clones, of which the top ten take up 6.4%. Trimming stripped 3 bases from V and 7 bases from J, with 16 bases between. Germline CDR1 is LNHNV and CDR2 is YYDKDF (reference sequence). The CDR3 is made up of 15 amino acids. HPV was found by MY09/MY11 PCR and dot-blot genotyping. Turning to this clone: Antigen: not known. Read data end 3 residues before the CDR3 end; the end is taken from the germline J gene.

Findings and limits, study-wide: Unknown T-cell numbers per sample may underlie the richness differences. Controls had more TRBV6-7 (about 0.16%) than cases (approximately 0.11%).

The J gene is TRBJ2-4, the V gene TRBV15; maybe TRBD2 (7 bases). The TCR was taken from a woman aged 18 to 75 with a cervical HPV16 infection that either progressed to CIN3+ or cleared (not recorded which). The source material was blood buffy coat. The sequenced part of the CDR3 DNA is TGTGCCACCAGCAGCCCGGGGGGCCTAGTGAACATT. It yields the protein CATSSPGGLVNI. The full-length CDR3 reads as CATSSPGGLVNIQYF. The entire variable domain, with the rest obtained from reference TRBV15 and TRBJ2-4, is as follows: DAMVIQNPRYQVTQFGKPVTLSCSQTLNHNVMYWYQQKSSQAPKLLFHYYDKDFNNEADTPDNFQSRRPNTSFCFLDIRSPGLGDTAMYLCATSSPGGLVNIQYFGAGTRLSVL.